This T cell receptor beta chain was found in a study of T cells after yellow fever vaccination. General observations from the study: It was a small share of clonotypes that appeared in both CD4 and CD8 compartments. It was the secondary response that reached its peak faster, day 5 versus 15, but it was weaker. The study noted that FACS-sorted repertoires could contain abundant clonotypes contaminating from the bulk population.

TCRdb recomputed calls from the 5' RACE reads with MiXCR, one row per CDR3 protein. The repertoire holds a few hundred thousand distinct CDR3 sequences, with roughly a sixth as singletons. Concerning this clonotype itself: Its antigen remains unidentified.

V dropped 7 bases and J dropped 7 bases, with 14 bases sitting between them. In germline, CDR1 is SGHTS, CDR2 YDEGEE. This CDR3 contains 12 residues. The chain has TRBV5-8 and TRBJ1-1, with D maybe TRBD1 (6 bases). The sample was PBMCs, taken less than 6 days after the first yellow fever vaccination. The sequence was collected from a man younger than 35 who received the YFV17D yellow fever vaccine. The CDR3 sequence is CASPGQMLEAFF. The CDR3 bases are TGTGCCAGCCCTGGACAGATGCTTGAAGCTTTCTTT.